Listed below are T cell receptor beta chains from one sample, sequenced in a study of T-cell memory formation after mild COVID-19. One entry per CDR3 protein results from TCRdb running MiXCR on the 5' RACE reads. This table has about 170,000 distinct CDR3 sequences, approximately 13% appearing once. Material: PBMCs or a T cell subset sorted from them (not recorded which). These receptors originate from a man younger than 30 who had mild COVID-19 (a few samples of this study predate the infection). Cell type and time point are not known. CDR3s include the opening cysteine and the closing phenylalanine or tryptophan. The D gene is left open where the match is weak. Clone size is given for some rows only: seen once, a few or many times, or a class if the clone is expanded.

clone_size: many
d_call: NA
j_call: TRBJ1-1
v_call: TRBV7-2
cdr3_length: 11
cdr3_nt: TGTGCCAGCACCCCCGGCAGAGAAGCTTTCTTT
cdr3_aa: CASTPGREAFF

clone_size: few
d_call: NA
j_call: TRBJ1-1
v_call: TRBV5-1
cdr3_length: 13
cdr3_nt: TGCGCCAGTACAAGAGGAGGAGCCACTGAAGCTTTCTTT
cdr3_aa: CASTRGGATEAFF

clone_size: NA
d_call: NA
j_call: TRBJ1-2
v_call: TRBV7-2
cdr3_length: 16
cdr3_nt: TGTGCCAGCAGCTTAGGGTACGGCCTCGGGTCCAATGGCTACACCTTC
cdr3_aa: CASSLGYGLGSNGYTF

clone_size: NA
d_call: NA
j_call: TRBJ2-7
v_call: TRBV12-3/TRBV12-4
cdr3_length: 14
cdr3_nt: TGTGCCAGCAGTTTTCTCGAGGGCCCCTACGAGCAGTACTTC
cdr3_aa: CASSFLEGPYEQYF

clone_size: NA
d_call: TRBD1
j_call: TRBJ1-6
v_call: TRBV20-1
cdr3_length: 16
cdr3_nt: TGCAGTGCTAGAGTGGGGACAGGGGGCGATAATTCACCCCTCCACTTT
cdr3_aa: CSARVGTGGDNSPLHF

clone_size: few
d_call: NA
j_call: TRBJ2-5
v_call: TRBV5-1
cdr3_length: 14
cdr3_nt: TGCGCCAGCAGCTCTCGAGGGAATCAAGAGACCCAGTACTTC
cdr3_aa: CASSSRGNQETQYF

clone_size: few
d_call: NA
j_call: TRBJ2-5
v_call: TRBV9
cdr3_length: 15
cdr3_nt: TGTGCCAGCAGCGTAGAAGGGCGGGGGCAGGAGACCCAGTACTTC
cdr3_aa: CASSVEGRGQETQYF

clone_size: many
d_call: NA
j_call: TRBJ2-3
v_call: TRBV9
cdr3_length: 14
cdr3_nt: TGTGCCAGCAGCGCCTACAGGGCATCAGATACGCAGTATTTT
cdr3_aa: CASSAYRASDTQYF

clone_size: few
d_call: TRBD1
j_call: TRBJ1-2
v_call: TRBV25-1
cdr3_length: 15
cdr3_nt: TGTGCCAGCAGTAAACGGACAGGGGACGGCTATGGCTACACCTTC
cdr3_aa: CASSKRTGDGYGYTF

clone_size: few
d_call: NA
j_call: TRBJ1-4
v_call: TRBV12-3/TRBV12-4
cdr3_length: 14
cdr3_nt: TGTGCCAGCAGTGTGGACAGCATTAATGAAAAACTGTTTTTT
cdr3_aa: CASSVDSINEKLFF

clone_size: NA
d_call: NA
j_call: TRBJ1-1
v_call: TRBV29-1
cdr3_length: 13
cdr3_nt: TGCAGCTTCTCAGGGGCCCCTAACACTGAAGCTTTCTTT
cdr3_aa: CSFSGAPNTEAFF

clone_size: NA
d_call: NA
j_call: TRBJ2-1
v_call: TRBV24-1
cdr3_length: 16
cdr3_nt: TGTGCCACCAGTGCGGGCGCATGGGGGGTTCACAATGAGCAGTTCTTC
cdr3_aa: CATSAGAWGVHNEQFF